A single sample gave rise to the 30 T cell receptor beta chains below, sequenced in a study of blood T cell repertoires in COVID-19. Libraries were prepared by immunoSEQ multiplex PCR; TCRdb keeps only in-frame clonotypes and omits some of them. The profile shows around 120,000 clones, about 89% of them singletons. The sample was peripheral blood. Receptor source: a woman aged 70 to 79 with acute or convalescent COVID-19.

The J gene is TRBJ2-2, the V gene TRBV27, with D tentatively TRBD1 (7 bases). V lost 7 bases, J lost 5 bases, and 17 bases lay in between. Germline V gives CDR1 MNHEY, CDR2 SMNVEV (reference sequence). CDR3 length: 15 residues. The CDR3 nucleotides are TGTGCCAGCACCGGTGCAGGGGGGACAACCGGGGAGCTGTTTTTT. Its protein product is CASTGAGGTTGELFF.

V usage is TRBV5-1 and J usage is TRBJ1-5, with a possible D match to TRBD1 (6 bases). V was pared by 2 bases and J by 3 bases, with 12 bases between. The CDR3 spans 15 residues. The germline V gene has CDR1 SGHRS and CDR2 YFSETQ. CDR3 nucleotide sequence: TGCGCCAGCAGCTTAGCAGGGGTCATCAATCAGCCCCAGCATTTT. This codes for CASSLAGVINQPQHF. The full variable domain, rest sourced from reference TRBV5-1 and TRBJ1-5, is KAGVTQTPRYLIKTRGQQVTLSCSPISGHRSVSWYQQTPGQGLQFLFEYFSETQRNKGNFPGRFSGRQFSNSRSEMNVSTLELGDSALYLCASSLAGVINQPQHFGDGTRLSIL.

The chain employs TRBV12-3 or TRBV12-4 and TRBJ1-1; TRBD1 agrees at 7 bases. The V gene end was trimmed by 6 bases and the J gene end by 7 bases; junction bases not matched to a gene: 2. The CDR3 is 11 residues long. CDR3 region: CASSRQGEAFF. The CDR3 coding sequence is TGTGCCAGCAGCAGACAGGGTGAAGCTTTCTTT.

The chain uses TRBV27 and TRBJ1-5; D gene unclear. Germline CDR1 MNHEY, CDR2 SMNVEV (reference sequence). V was clipped by 3 bases and J by 2 bases, with 5 bases between them. The CDR3 is 13 residues long. DNA for the CDR3: TGTGCCAGCAGTTTTAGTCGCAATCAGCCCCAGCATTTT. It translates to CASSFSRNQPQHF.

The chain carries TRBV3-1 (or the pseudogene TRBV3-2) and TRBJ1-6; 7 positions agree with TRBD1. Germline-derived CDR1 and CDR2 are LGHDT and YNNKEL (reference sequence). CDR3 length: 16 residues. V shed 3 bases, J shed 0 bases, and the junction held 2 bases outside the gene matches. This chain's CDR3 is CASSHRQGSYNSPLHF. For the CDR3, the DNA is TGTGCCAGCAGCCACCGACAGGGCTCCTATAATTCACCCCTCCACTTT.

The V gene is TRBV5-6, the J gene TRBJ2-3; tentative D call: TRBD1 (6 bases). The V end lost 6 bases, the J end lost 2 bases, and 13 bases lay between the germline ends. The CDR3 contains 14 residues. Germline lookup yields CDR1 SGHDT and CDR2 YYEEEE. CDR3 protein: CASTLTGTTDTQYF. The CDR3 DNA reads as TGTGCCAGCACCCTAACAGGGACCACAGATACGCAGTATTTT.

This clone came up a few times. V gene TRBV7-9 combines with J gene TRBJ2-7, with 12 positions matching TRBD1. The germline CDR1 and CDR2 sequences are SEHNR and FQNEAQ (reference sequence). V gave up 5 bases and J gave up 3 bases; unmatched junction bases: 11. This CDR3 is 17 amino acids long. Here the CDR3 reads CASSPVGQGARDYEQYF. CDR3 DNA sequence: TGTGCCAGCAGCCCAGTGGGACAGGGGGCGCGGGACTACGAGCAGTACTTC.

This chain links TRBV28 with TRBJ1-3; weak D call: TRBD1 (6 bases). Germline assignment: CDR1 MDHEN and CDR2 SYDVKM. V was clipped by 8 bases and J by 1 base, with 9 bases between them. There are 13 residues in the CDR3. This chain's CDR3 is CASGGLSGNTIYF. CDR3 nucleotide sequence: TGTGCCAGCGGGGGCCTATCTGGAAACACCATATATTTT.

This chain links TRBV7-6 with TRBJ2-3, with 12 bases matching TRBD2. Trimming took 1 base from V and 0 from J; bases not matched to a gene: 8. Germline assignment: CDR1 SGHVS and CDR2 FNYEAQ. The CDR3 extends over 19 amino acids. CDR3 amino acids: CASSLGPSGGASSTDTQYF. The DNA of the CDR3 is TGTGCCAGCAGCTTAGGTCCTAGCGGGGGGGCCTCAAGCACAGATACGCAGTATTTT.

The V call is TRBV6-4, the J call TRBJ1-4, with 7 bases lining up with TRBD1. Germline V gene sequence: CDR1 MRHNA, CDR2 SNTAGT. Trimming at V came to 0 bases and at J to 3 bases, leaving 7 bases not matched to a gene. The CDR3 loop spans 17 amino acids. The CDR3 loop reads CASSDSVDRVANEKLFF. CDR3 bases: TGTGCCAGCAGTGACTCGGTTGACAGGGTTGCTAATGAAAAACTGTTTTTT.

This rearrangement joins TRBV6-6 to TRBJ1-5; 7 nucleotides agree with TRBD1. The CDR3 totals 19 residues. V trimming: 5 bases; J trimming: 1 base; junction bases outside the gene matches: 17. Germline V lookup: CDR1 MNHNY, CDR2 SVGAGI (reference sequence). CDR3 in DNA: TGTGCCAGCAGTCCGACGCTTCGGACAGGTGGGATGAGCAATCAGCCCCAGCATTTT. It yields the protein CASSPTLRTGGMSNQPQHF.

The chain employs TRBV7-3 and TRBJ2-2; 11 bases line up with TRBD1. With 2 bases clipped from V and 0 bases from J, the junction kept 5 bases outside the gene matches. Per the germline V gene, CDR1 is SGHTA and CDR2 is FQGTGA. CDR3 length equals 18 residues. In DNA, the CDR3 is TGTGCCAGCAGCTTACTCGGACAGGGGGCCGCGAACACCGGGGAGCTGTTTTTT. Encoded protein: CASSLLGQGAANTGELFF.

The chain has TRBV28 and TRBJ2-7; 8 nucleotides align to TRBD1. With 2 bases clipped from V and 6 bases from J, the junction kept 9 bases outside the gene matches. This CDR3 has 15 residues. Germline V CDR1 and CDR2: MDHEN, SYDVKM. CDR3 nucleotide sequence: TGTGCCAGCAGTTTAGAAGGACAGGGTCTCGGCGAGCAGTACTTC. Its protein is CASSLEGQGLGEQYF.

The J gene is TRBJ1-5, the V gene TRBV11-3, with D hard to call. Trimming stripped 5 bases from V and 4 bases from J, with 9 bases between. Germline-derived CDR1 and CDR2 are SGHNT and YENEEA. CDR3 length equals 13 residues. In DNA, the CDR3 is TGTGCCAGCAGCCCGAGCGGAAATCAGCCCCAGCATTTT. Translating it yields CASSPSGNQPQHF.

The chain has TRBV5-6 and TRBJ1-2; D is unclear. The germline V gene encodes CDR1 SGHDT and CDR2 YYEEEE. The CDR3 length is 10 residues. V lost 2 bases and J lost 7, with 3 bases in between. The CDR3 region has the DNA TGTGCCAGCAGCTTCCGTGGCTACACCTTC. Residues: CASSFRGYTF.

The chain joins TRBV2 to TRBJ1-2; perhaps TRBD1 as D (6 bases). The CDR3 contains 15 residues. Germline V lookup: CDR1 SNHLY, CDR2 FYNNEI. V lost 2 bases to trimming and J lost 8 bases, with 18 bases between them. As DNA, the CDR3 is TGTGCCAGCAGTGAACGGGACACCGCATTACTAGGCTACACCTTC. Translating it yields CASSERDTALLGYTF. The complete variable domain, with remaining parts taken from reference TRBV2 and TRBJ1-2, reads EPEVTQTPSHQVTQMGQEVILRCVPISNHLYFYWYRQILGQKVEFLVSFYNNEISEKSEIFDDQFSVERPDGSNFTLKIRSTKLEDSAMYFCASSERDTALLGYTFGSGTRLTVV.

The J gene is TRBJ2-1, the V gene TRBV4-1; 7 positions agree with TRBD1. Germline CDR1 and CDR2: MGHRA and YSYEKL. This CDR3 has 11 amino acids. The junction had 3 bases not matched to a gene; V was cut back by 7 bases and J by 9 bases. The CDR3 region has the DNA TGCGCCAGCAAGGGGGCGCGTGAGCAGTTCTTC. It encodes CASKGAREQFF.

J is TRBJ1-1 and V is TRBV5-1; tentatively, D is TRBD1 (5 bases). The V and J ends lost 0 bases and 2 bases respectively, with 11 bases between them. The V gene's germline CDR1 is SGHRS and CDR2 YFSETQ. This CDR3 has 15 residues. For the CDR3, the DNA is TGCGCCAGCAGCTTGGTTGGGGGGATCAACACTGAAGCTTTCTTT. It specifies CASSLVGGINTEAFF.

The chain combines TRBV7-9 with TRBJ1-5; weak D call: TRBD1 (5 bases). Trimming took 1 base from V and 4 from J, leaving 8 bases between them. Germline V gene lookup returns CDR1 SEHNR and CDR2 FQNEAQ (reference sequence). This CDR3 contains 14 residues. CDR3 sequence reads: CASSLGDLNQPQHF. The DNA for the CDR3 is TGTGCCAGCAGCTTAGGGGACTTAAATCAGCCCCAGCATTTT.

The chain combines TRBV28 with TRBJ1-2, with 8 positions matching TRBD1. Per germline, CDR1 MDHEN and CDR2 SYDVKM. V lost 6 bases, J lost 3 bases, and 3 bases stayed unmatched. This CDR3 has 13 amino acids. The CDR3 spells CASRLQGDYGYTF. The CDR3 DNA follows: TGTGCCAGCAGACTACAGGGGGACTATGGCTACACCTTC.

The rearrangement uses TRBV20-1 and TRBJ1-1; D may be TRBD1 (5 bases). Trimming removed 3 bases at V and 8 bases at J, with 16 bases between. This CDR3 comprises 13 residues. Germline CDR1 reads DFQATT; CDR2 reads SNEGSKA (reference sequence). The CDR3 DNA follows: TGCAGTGCTAGTACCGGGGGTTCCTACGAAGCTTTCTTT. Translating it yields CSASTGGSYEAFF.

This clone appeared a single time. This chain links TRBV7-3 with TRBJ2-3; perhaps TRBD2 as D (5 bases). The germline CDR1 and CDR2 sequences are SGHTA and FQGTGA. There are 15 residues in the CDR3. Trimming shortened V by 5 bases and J by 4 bases, and 16 bases separated the two germline ends. CDR3 sequence reads: CASSLRLDGADTQYF. As DNA, the CDR3 is TGTGCCAGCAGCCTCCGCCTAGACGGGGCAGATACGCAGTATTTT.

This rearrangement joins TRBV28 to TRBJ1-1, with no clear D. V was trimmed by 5 bases and J by 0 bases, leaving 13 bases between them. The CDR3 has 15 amino acids. The germline V gene has CDR1 MDHEN and CDR2 SYDVKM. Written as DNA, the CDR3 is TGTGCCAGCAGTATGTTTCTGAGCATGAACACTGAAGCTTTCTTT. Its protein product is CASSMFLSMNTEAFF.

This rearrangement joins TRBV6-2 or TRBV6-3 to TRBJ2-1; 7 bases match TRBD2. The CDR3 sequence is 16 residues long. The germline CDR1 and CDR2 sequences are MNHEY and SVGEGT. The V segment lost 7 bases and the J segment 1 base; nucleotides outside the gene matches: 10. CDR3 sequence: CASTPSGGVSYNEQFF. The CDR3 nucleotides read TGTGCCAGCACCCCAAGTGGGGGGGTTTCCTACAATGAGCAGTTCTTC.

The J gene is TRBJ1-1, the V gene TRBV5-1, with D possibly TRBD1 on 5 matching bases. CDR1 is SGHRS, CDR2 YFSETQ, per germline. V lost 4 bases and J lost 1, with 14 bases in between. This CDR3 spans 15 amino acids. The CDR3 is CASSGGTAGNTEAFF. DNA of the CDR3: TGCGCCAGCAGCGGCGGGACGGCGGGGAACACTGAAGCTTTCTTT. Complete variable domain (other parts from reference TRBV5-1 and TRBJ1-1): KAGVTQTPRYLIKTRGQQVTLSCSPISGHRSVSWYQQTPGQGLQFLFEYFSETQRNKGNFPGRFSGRQFSNSRSEMNVSTLELGDSALYLCASSGGTAGNTEAFFGQGTRLTVV.

The chain is built from TRBV2 and TRBJ1-5, with unresolved D. The CDR3 extends over 15 amino acids. Trimming cost V 9 bases and J 4 bases, with 19 bases left between them. Looked up from germline, CDR1 is SNHLY and CDR2 is FYNNEI. The CDR3 protein is CASGQHAFTNQPQHF. The CDR3 DNA sequence: TGTGCCAGTGGGCAGCACGCCTTTACTAATCAGCCCCAGCATTTT.

CDR3 coding DNA: TGTGCCAGTAGTATCGAGTCGGGGGATCAGCCCCAGCATTTT. The encoded protein is CASSIESGDQPQHF. This sequence joins TRBV19 and TRBJ1-5; D might be TRBD1 (5 bases). The CDR3 runs to 14 residues. Germline values: CDR1 LNHDA, CDR2 SQIVND (reference sequence). V shed 3 bases and J shed 5 bases, with 11 bases lying between them.

This clone appeared a single time. The V gene is TRBV6-5, the J gene TRBJ2-7, with a weak D call TRBD1 (5 bases). With 4 bases removed from V and 2 bases from J, the gap between germline ends came to 15 bases. The length of the CDR3 is 15 residues. Germline V gives CDR1 MNHEY, CDR2 SVGAGI. The CDR3 bases are TGTGCCAGCAGTTTAGGGGCCCCAGGCCCCTACGAGCAGTACTTC. Protein sequence: CASSLGAPGPYEQYF.

The rearrangement uses TRBV28 and TRBJ2-7; tentatively, D is TRBD2 (5 bases). Deletions cut 3 bases from V and 6 bases from J, with 15 bases between. CDR3 size: 14 residues. Germline CDR1 is MDHEN and CDR2 is SYDVKM. This CDR3 reads CASSFSLAPSEQYF. The DNA of the CDR3 is TGTGCCAGCAGTTTTAGCCTAGCCCCCAGCGAGCAGTACTTC.

V usage is TRBV5-4 and J usage is TRBJ2-7; tentatively, D is TRBD2 (5 bases). CDR1 is SGHNT, CDR2 YYREEE, per germline (reference sequence). This CDR3 has 10 residues. V was trimmed by 7 bases and J by 7 bases, leaving 9 bases between them. CDR3 bases: TGTGCCAGCTGGTCGGGGGAGCAGTACTTC. It codes for CASWSGEQYF.